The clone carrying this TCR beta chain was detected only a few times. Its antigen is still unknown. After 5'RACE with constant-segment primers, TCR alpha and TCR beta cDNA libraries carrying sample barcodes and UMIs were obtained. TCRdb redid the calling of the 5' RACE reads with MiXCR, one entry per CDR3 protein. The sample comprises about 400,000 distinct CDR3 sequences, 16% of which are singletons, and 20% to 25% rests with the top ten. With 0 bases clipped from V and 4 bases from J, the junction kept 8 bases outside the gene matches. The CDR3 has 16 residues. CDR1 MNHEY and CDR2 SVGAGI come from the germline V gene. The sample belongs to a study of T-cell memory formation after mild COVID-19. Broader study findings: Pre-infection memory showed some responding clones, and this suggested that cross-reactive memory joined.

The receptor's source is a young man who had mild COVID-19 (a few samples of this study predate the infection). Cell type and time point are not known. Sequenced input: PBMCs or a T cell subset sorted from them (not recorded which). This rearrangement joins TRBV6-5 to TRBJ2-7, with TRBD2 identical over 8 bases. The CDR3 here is CASSYSVPGGYYEQYF. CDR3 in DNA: TGTGCCAGCAGTTACTCGGTCCCGGGAGGGTATTACGAGCAGTACTTC.